The clone carrying this T cell receptor beta chain is termed large. Its specificity is not known. Relative to the germline gene, one junction end is altered; a read error may explain this. This sample stems from a study of T cells in localized non-small cell lung cancer. The CDR3 runs to 12 residues. Germline V gives CDR1 MNHNS, CDR2 SASEGT. Regarding the study as a whole: Uninvolved adjacent lung had more T cell clonality than any other tissue, topping tumor. A median of approximately 50 of the top 100 tumor clones appeared in adjacent lung, which was paired and uninvolved. Greater T cell density in blood accompanied longer overall survival.

The repertoire was sequenced with immunoSEQ multiplex PCR; TCRdb's copy has only in-frame clones and lacks some. The sample lists 950 to 1,300 clones; around a third were seen once. The chain uses TRBV6-1 and TRBJ1-2, with D possibly being TRBD1 (5 bases). This material consisted of normal lung tissue next to the tumor, taken before any cancer treatment. The TCR comes from a man aged 40-75 years with stage I squamous cell lung carcinoma. As DNA, the CDR3 is TGTGCCATCAGTGAAGGGGCTGATGGCTACACCTTC. Translating gives CAISEGADGYTF.